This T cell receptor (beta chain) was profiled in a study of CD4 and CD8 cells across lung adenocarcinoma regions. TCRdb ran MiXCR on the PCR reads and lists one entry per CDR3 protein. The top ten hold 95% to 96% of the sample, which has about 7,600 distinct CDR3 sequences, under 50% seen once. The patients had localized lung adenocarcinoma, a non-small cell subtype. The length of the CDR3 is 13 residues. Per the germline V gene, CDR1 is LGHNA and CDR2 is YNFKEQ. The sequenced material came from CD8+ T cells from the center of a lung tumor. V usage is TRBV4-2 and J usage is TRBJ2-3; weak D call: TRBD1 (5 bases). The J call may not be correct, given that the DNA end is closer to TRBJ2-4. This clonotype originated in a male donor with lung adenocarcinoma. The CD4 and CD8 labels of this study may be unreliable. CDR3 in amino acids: CARGLGAKDTQYF. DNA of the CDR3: TGTGCCAGGGGGCTGGGCGCCAAAGATACTCAGTACTTC.